The present T cell receptor beta chain was sequenced within a study of CD8 T cells in Susac syndrome. Germline CDR1 and CDR2: SGHAT and FQNNGV. This CDR3 has 13 amino acids. Trimming shortened V by 6 bases and J by 1 base, and 8 bases separated the two germline ends. Random hexamers were used to reverse transcribe the RNA input (about 0.5 to 1 ug). TCRdb processed the immunoSEQ multiplex PCR reads anew with MiXCR; each CDR3 protein has one entry. The sample comprises some 180,000 distinct CDR3 sequences, 85% to 95% of which are singletons, and 0.08% to 0.11% rests with the top ten. The origin of this receptor is a human donor in good health. J is TRBJ2-3 and V is TRBV11-2; D ambiguous. Material for sequencing was CD4+ T cells from PBMCs. CDR3 amino acids: CASRSLGTDTQYF. The CDR3 nucleotides read TGTGCCAGCAGATCACTGGGCACAGATACGCAGTATTTT. The variable domain in full, completed from reference TRBV11-2 and TRBJ2-3, reads EAGVAQSPRYKIIEKRQSVAFWCNPISGHATLYWYQQILGQGPKLLIQFQNNGVVDDSQLPKDRFSAERLKGVDSTLKIQPAKLEDSAVYLCASRSLGTDTQYFGPGTRLTVL.